These 2 T cell receptor beta chains were sequenced from one sample in a study of CD8 T cells in ankylosing spondylitis. TCRdb reprocessed the 5' RACE reads with MiXCR, giving one entry per CDR3 protein. Seen here are about 220,000 distinct CDR3 sequences, around 25% observed once, and the top ten hold approximately 6.6%. The sequencing input was blood, either unsorted or a sorted T cell fraction (not recorded which). The receptors were sampled from a male donor with ankylosing spondylitis or in good health (not recorded which).

This rearrangement joins TRBV24-1 to TRBJ2-3; maybe TRBD2 (6 bases). This CDR3 is built from 20 residues. V was trimmed by 4 bases and J by 1 base, leaving 26 bases between them. Germline CDR1 KGHDR, CDR2 SFDVKD. The CDR3 DNA is TGTGCCACCAGTGACACCTCCCGCCCAGTTTCCTCGGGGGGCACAGATACGCAGTATTTT. It encodes CATSDTSRPVSSGGTDTQYF.

This chain connects TRBV5-1 to TRBJ2-7; TRBD2 aligns across 9 bases. Germline V gene lookup returns CDR1 SGHRS and CDR2 YFSETQ. This CDR3 is built from 15 residues. J gave up 5 bases and V 3 bases, and 9 bases lay outside the gene matches. For the CDR3, the DNA is TGCGCCAGCAGCTCCCTGAGCGGGAGGTTACACGAGCAGTACTTC. The encoded protein is CASSSLSGRLHEQYF.